Below, 11 T cell receptor beta chains from the same sample are listed, as sequenced in a study of lymphopenia after photon versus proton radiotherapy. Clones were sequenced by immunoSEQ multiplex PCR, and TCRdb holds only the in-frame ones, with some missing. The sample contains tens of thousands of clones, over 75% of which appear only once. This specimen was peripheral blood, taken from a patient treated with photon-based radiotherapy. All receptors come from a man aged 35 to 55 with gastric cancer.

The chain combines TRBV6-5 with TRBJ1-2; 8 nucleotides align to TRBD1. The length of the CDR3 is 15 residues. V shed 0 bases and J 3 bases; nucleotides not matched to a gene: 3. The germline gives CDR1 MNHEY, CDR2 SVGAGI. The CDR3: CASSYSTGGYYGYTF. CDR3 DNA sequence: TGTGCCAGCAGTTACTCAACAGGGGGTTACTATGGCTACACCTTC.

This clone appeared a few times. V and J are TRBV6-6 and TRBJ2-7; D is undetermined. V gave up 6 bases and J gave up 6 bases, with 24 bases separating them. CDR3 length: 16 residues. The germline gives CDR1 MNHNY, CDR2 SVGAGI (reference sequence). CDR3 amino acids: CASSHPITRPSGEQYF. CDR3 DNA: TGTGCCAGCAGCCACCCCATAACCCGTCCCTCCGGCGAGCAGTACTTC.

The V gene is TRBV30, the J gene TRBJ2-3; D not resolved. CDR3 length: 13 amino acids. CDR1 is GTSNPN, CDR2 SVGIG, per germline (reference sequence). V was cut by 4 bases and J by 6 bases, with 14 bases left in between. The CDR3 nucleotides are TGTGCCTGGACAGCCTCCAGGTATGATACGCAGTATTTT. Translation gives CAWTASRYDTQYF.

This chain joins TRBV4-1 and TRBJ1-1, with a weak D call TRBD1 (5 bases). This CDR3 is built from 15 residues. Germline CDR1 and CDR2: MGHRA and YSYEKL. Trimming pared 0 bases from V and 0 bases from J, leaving 8 bases between. CDR3 loop: CASSQEATVNTEAFF. Written as DNA, the CDR3 is TGCGCCAGCAGCCAAGAGGCGACAGTGAACACTGAAGCTTTCTTT.

The chain combines TRBV2 with TRBJ1-1; D not resolved. Germline CDR1 reads SNHLY; CDR2 reads FYNNEI. This CDR3 has 13 amino acids. The V end was cut by 2 bases, the J end by 3 bases, with 7 bases between. CDR3 bases: TGTGCCAGCAGTGAACTGGAGGACACTGAAGCTTTCTTT. Residues: CASSELEDTEAFF.

The V gene is TRBV19, the J gene TRBJ2-3; 7 bases line up with TRBD1. Germline V gene sequence: CDR1 LNHDA, CDR2 SQIVND (reference sequence). V dropped 5 bases and J dropped 2; count of bases not matched to a gene: 10. This CDR3 has 16 residues. The CDR3 DNA is TGTGCCAGTAGTCCGGGGTACAGGGGAGACACAGATACGCAGTATTTT. Amino acid sequence: CASSPGYRGDTDTQYF. The complete variable domain, with remaining parts taken from reference TRBV19 and TRBJ2-3, reads DGGITQSPKYLFRKEGQNVTLSCEQNLNHDAMYWYRQDPGQGLRLIYYSQIVNDFQKGDIAEGYSVSREKKESFPLTVTSAQKNPTAFYLCASSPGYRGDTDTQYFGPGTRLTVL.

This clone appeared a few times. DNA of the CDR3: TGTGCCAGTAGGTCGGCCCGGGTAAAGGGTAACTATGGCTACACCTTC. Translated: CASRSARVKGNYGYTF. The chain employs TRBV19 and TRBJ1-2; D remains unclear. From germline, CDR1 is LNHDA and CDR2 SQIVND (reference sequence). Trimming removed 6 bases at V and 1 base at J, with 18 bases between. This CDR3 spans 16 amino acids.

V and J are TRBV7-9 and TRBJ2-7, with a weak D call TRBD2 (6 bases). CDR3 length: 19 amino acids. Germline-derived CDR1 and CDR2 are SEHNR and FQNEAQ (reference sequence). V dropped 1 base and J dropped 1 base, with 23 bases sitting between them. The CDR3 DNA follows: TGTGCCAGCAGCTTAGGTGGCAGGGTCAGAGGGACTTATTCCTACGAGCAGTACTTC. Translated, it gives CASSLGGRVRGTYSYEQYF.

This rearrangement joins TRBV5-4 to TRBJ2-5; 9 positions agree with TRBD1. Germline loops: CDR1 SGHNT, CDR2 YYREEE (reference sequence). The CDR3 consists of 15 residues. Unmatched junction bases numbered 4, after V lost 0 bases and J lost 4 bases. CDR3 nucleotides: TGTGCCAGCAGCTTGGCACAGGGGGCTAGAGAGACCCAGTACTTC. Protein product: CASSLAQGARETQYF.

The rearrangement joins TRBV29-1 to TRBJ2-6; 7 bases map to TRBD2. The CDR3 is 13 residues long. Per the germline V gene, CDR1 is SQVTM and CDR2 is ANQGSEA. Trimming took 4 bases from V and 7 from J; bases not matched to a gene: 4. The CDR3 here is CSVGEGLANVLTF. As DNA, the CDR3 is TGCAGCGTTGGGGAGGGGTTAGCCAACGTCCTGACTTTC.

This chain uses TRBV19 with TRBJ1-5; D not resolved. Trimming removed 6 bases at V and 2 bases at J, with 8 bases between. CDR3 length: 13 residues. Looked up from germline, CDR1 is LNHDA and CDR2 is SQIVND (reference sequence). The CDR3 sequence is CASSQEGNQPQHF. The DNA of the CDR3 is TGTGCCAGTAGCCAGGAGGGCAATCAGCCCCAGCATTTT. The full variable domain, its missing parts supplied by reference TRBV19 and TRBJ1-5, is DGGITQSPKYLFRKEGQNVTLSCEQNLNHDAMYWYRQDPGQGLRLIYYSQIVNDFQKGDIAEGYSVSREKKESFPLTVTSAQKNPTAFYLCASSQEGNQPQHFGDGTRLSIL.